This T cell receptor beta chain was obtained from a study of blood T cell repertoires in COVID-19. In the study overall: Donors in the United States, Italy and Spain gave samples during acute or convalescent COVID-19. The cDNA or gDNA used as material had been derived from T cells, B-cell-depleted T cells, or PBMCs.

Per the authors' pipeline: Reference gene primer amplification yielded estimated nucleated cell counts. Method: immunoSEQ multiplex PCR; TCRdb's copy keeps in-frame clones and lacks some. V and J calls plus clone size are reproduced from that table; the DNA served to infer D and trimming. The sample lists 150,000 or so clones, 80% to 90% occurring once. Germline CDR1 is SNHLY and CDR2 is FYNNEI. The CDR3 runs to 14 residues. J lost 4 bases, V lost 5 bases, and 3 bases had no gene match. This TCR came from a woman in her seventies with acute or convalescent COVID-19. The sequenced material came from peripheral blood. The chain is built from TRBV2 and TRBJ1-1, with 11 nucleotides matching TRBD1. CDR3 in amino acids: CASSPGQGGTEAFF. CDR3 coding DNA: TGTGCCAGCAGTCCGGGACAGGGGGGCACTGAAGCTTTCTTT.